What follows are 32 T cell receptor beta chains derived from one specimen sequenced in a study of CD8+ T cells in alopecia areata. Following RNA extraction, reverse transcription yielded cDNA that acted as the sequencing template. Generated by immunoSEQ multiplex PCR, the TCRdb table keeps only in-frame clones and is missing some. This sample yields about 140,000 clones, of which about 60% are seen a single time; approximately 4.3% belongs to the top ten. The sample taken for sequencing was CD4+ T cells sorted from blood. The receptors were sampled from a human donor in good health.

The chain employs TRBV5-6 and TRBJ2-7; 7 nucleotides line up with TRBD1. There are 13 residues in the CDR3. The J segment lost 9 bases and the V segment lost 0 bases, leaving 6 bases of the junction unmatched. Germline assignment: CDR1 SGHDT and CDR2 YYEEEE. The DNA of the CDR3 is TGTGCCAGCAGCTTGGCAACAGGGGCTGTGCAGTACTTC. It is translated as CASSLATGAVQYF.

V is TRBV19 and J is TRBJ1-1; D is uncertain. The germline V and J ends were trimmed by 3 bases and 12 bases, with 11 bases remaining between them. CDR3 length: 11 residues. Germline assignment: CDR1 LNHDA and CDR2 SQIVND (reference sequence). CDR3: CASSIVGLSFF. For the CDR3, the DNA is TGTGCCAGTAGTATCGTGGGTTTATCTTTCTTT.

The V and J genes are TRBV12-2 and TRBJ2-3; the D call in the table, TRBD1, was not verified against the DNA. TRBV12-2 is annotated as a pseudogene. The CDR3 consists of 19 residues. The CDR3 is CASPTPSIRGQLFTDTQYF. The CDR3 nucleotides are TGTGCAAGTCCAACCCCCAGTATTAGGGGACAGCTATTCACAGATACGCAGTATTTT.

This rearrangement joins TRBV2 to TRBJ2-3; weak D call: TRBD2 (5 bases). CDR3 length: 13 residues. The V gene's germline CDR1 is SNHLY and CDR2 FYNNEI. V was clipped by 1 base and J by 5 bases, with 7 bases between them. CDR3 sequence: CASSEDGKDTQYF. For the CDR3, the DNA is TGTGCCAGCAGTGAAGACGGGAAAGATACGCAGTATTTT. Combining the CDR3 with reference TRBV2 and TRBJ2-3 gives the whole variable domain EPEVTQTPSHQVTQMGQEVILRCVPISNHLYFYWYRQILGQKVEFLVSFYNNEISEKSEIFDDQFSVERPDGSNFTLKIRSTKLEDSAMYFCASSEDGKDTQYFGPGTRLTVL.

In its sample, this clone was seen a few times. The chain is built from TRBV7-9 and TRBJ1-4, with D perhaps matching TRBD1 (6 bases). The V gene's germline CDR1 is SEHNR and CDR2 FQNEAQ (reference sequence). Trimming took 5 bases from V and 5 from J, leaving 18 bases between them. This CDR3 has 16 amino acids. The CDR3 region is CASSPAQGYGNEKLFF. The CDR3 DNA is TGTGCCAGCAGCCCGGCACAGGGATATGGGAATGAAAAACTGTTTTTT.

This clone was seen only a few times. The rearrangement uses TRBV29-1 and TRBJ1-3; the D gene is possibly TRBD1 (5 bases). Trimming stripped 7 bases from V and 0 bases from J, with 13 bases between. Germline V gene sequence: CDR1 SQVTM, CDR2 ANQGSEA. This CDR3 region has 14 residues. The CDR3 DNA sequence: TGCAGCGCCCGAATGACAGCCTCTGGAAACACCATATATTTT. This sequence encodes CSARMTASGNTIYF. Full variable domain (missing parts from reference TRBV29-1 and TRBJ1-3): SAVISQKPSRDICQRGTSLTIQCQVDSQVTMMFWYRQQPGQSLTLIATANQGSEATYESGFVIDKFPISRPNLTFSTLTVSNMSPEDSSIYLCSARMTASGNTIYFGEGSWLTVV.

This sequence joins TRBV4-1 and TRBJ2-4; D is perhaps TRBD2 (6 bases). Germline V gives CDR1 MGHRA, CDR2 YSYEKL. V lost 4 bases, J lost 0 bases, and 19 bases lay in between. The CDR3 totals 18 residues. For the CDR3, the DNA is TGCGCCAGCAGCCGAGGACTACAGGAGGGGCTAGCCAAAAACATTCAGTACTTC. Encoded protein: CASSRGLQEGLAKNIQYF.

A few counts support this clone. The chain recombines TRBV30 with TRBJ1-1, with D unresolved. From germline, CDR1 is GTSNPN and CDR2 SVGIG (reference sequence). The CDR3 covers 13 residues. Between the trimmed V and J ends, which lost 1 base and 1 base, there was a span of 7 bases. The CDR3 DNA reads TGTGCCTGGAGTGGACAAGCGAACACTGAAGCTTTCTTT. It translates to CAWSGQANTEAFF.

The chain uses TRBV30 and TRBJ2-1; 10 nucleotides align to TRBD2. V trimming: 0 bases; J trimming: 8 bases; junction bases outside the gene matches: 13. The CDR3 runs to 17 residues. Germline V gives CDR1 GTSNPN, CDR2 SVGIG (reference sequence). The CDR3 bases are TGTGCCTGGAGTGTAAGGGCTAGCGGGAGATTCGCGTATGAGCAGTTCTTC. Translated, it gives CAWSVRASGRFAYEQFF.

This chain joins TRBV15 and TRBJ2-7, with 11 bases that match TRBD2. This CDR3 comprises 13 residues. Germline trimming cut 4 bases from V and 6 bases from J; bases unmatched to any gene: 2. Germline loops: CDR1 LNHNV, CDR2 YYDKDF (reference sequence). CDR3 DNA sequence: TGTGCCACCAGCAATCTAGCGGGAGGCGAGCAGTACTTC. Translation gives CATSNLAGGEQYF. Complete variable domain (other parts from reference TRBV15 and TRBJ2-7): DAMVIQNPRYQVTQFGKPVTLSCSQTLNHNVMYWYQQKSSQAPKLLFHYYDKDFNNEADTPDNFQSRRPNTSFCFLDIRSPGLGDTAMYLCATSNLAGGEQYFGPGTRLTVT.

Only a few counts were recorded for this clone. The CDR3 sequence is CATGRRQMDTIYF. Here the CDR3 DNA reads TGTGCCACCGGACGCAGACAGATGGACACCATATATTTT. This rearrangement joins TRBV19 to TRBJ1-3; D possibly corresponds to TRBD1 (5 bases). The CDR3 has 13 residues. V was cut by 10 bases and J by 8 bases, with 18 bases left in between. CDR1 is LNHDA, CDR2 SQIVND, per germline (reference sequence). Drawing the rest from reference TRBV19 and TRBJ1-3, the complete variable domain is DGGITQSPKYLFRKEGQNVTLSCEQNLNHDAMYWYRQDPGQGLRLIYYSQIVNDFQKGDIAEGYSVSREKKESFPLTVTSAQKNPTAFYLCATGRRQMDTIYFGEGSWLTVV.

This clone has only a few counts. J is TRBJ2-6 and V is TRBV4-1; perhaps D is TRBD1 or TRBD2 (6 bases each). CDR3 size: 17 residues. The V and J ends lost 5 bases and 4 bases respectively, with 18 bases between them. Germline loops: CDR1 MGHRA, CDR2 YSYEKL. Here the CDR3 DNA reads TGCGCCAGCAGCGGAGCGGGTCAGGGGTTCGGGGCCAACGTCCTGACTTTC. Protein product: CASSGAGQGFGANVLTF.

The chain links TRBV9 to TRBJ2-3, with TRBD2 as a possible D gene (6 bases). Between the trimmed V and J ends, which lost 4 bases and 0 bases, there was a span of 15 bases. From germline, CDR1 is SGDLS and CDR2 YYNGEE. CDR3 length: 16 residues. The CDR3 region has the DNA TGTGCCAGCAGCCCCGGTCTAGCGTATAGCACAGATACGCAGTATTTT. Encoded protein: CASSPGLAYSTDTQYF.

CDR3: CASAANLDTGELFF. CDR3 bases: TGCGCCAGCGCCGCCAACCTAGACACCGGGGAGCTGTTTTTT. The chain recombines TRBV5-1 with TRBJ2-2; D remains ambiguous. CDR1 and CDR2 (germline): SGHRS, YFSETQ. V lost 7 bases and J lost 3, with 13 bases in between. The CDR3 runs to 14 residues.

The chain is built from TRBV5-1 and TRBJ1-5; D uncertain. The V gene lost 4 bases and the J gene lost 6 bases, with 11 bases spanning the gap. The germline V gene encodes CDR1 SGHRS and CDR2 YFSETQ. The CDR3 runs to 13 residues. CDR3 residues: CASSLEGTQPQHF. Here the CDR3 DNA reads TGCGCCAGCAGCCTGGAGGGTACTCAGCCCCAGCATTTT. The whole variable domain, filled in from reference TRBV5-1 and TRBJ1-5, reads KAGVTQTPRYLIKTRGQQVTLSCSPISGHRSVSWYQQTPGQGLQFLFEYFSETQRNKGNFPGRFSGRQFSNSRSEMNVSTLELGDSALYLCASSLEGTQPQHFGDGTRLSIL.

The chain links TRBV2 to TRBJ2-1, with a weak D call TRBD2 (5 bases). The CDR3 has 12 amino acids. V was clipped by 1 base and J by 14 bases, with 12 bases between them. In germline, CDR1 is SNHLY, CDR2 FYNNEI. This CDR3 is CASSEERKAKFF. DNA of the CDR3: TGTGCCAGCAGTGAAGAGCGGAAAGCGAAGTTCTTC.

The rearrangement uses TRBV7-9 and TRBJ1-2; D is unclear. CDR1 is SEHNR and CDR2 is FQNEAQ in the germline V gene (reference sequence). This CDR3 region has 15 residues. V shed 2 bases and J shed 0 bases, with 10 bases lying between them. CDR3 sequence: CASSLSRASNYGYTF. DNA of the CDR3: TGTGCCAGCAGCTTAAGCCGGGCTTCTAACTATGGCTACACCTTC.

This CDR3 reads CAWSPDRTTYSNQPQHF. For the CDR3, the DNA is TGTGCCTGGAGCCCCGACAGGACGACTTATAGCAATCAGCCCCAGCATTTT. This chain connects TRBV30 to TRBJ1-5; D is possibly TRBD1 (6 bases). This CDR3 is 17 amino acids long. The germline CDR1 and CDR2 sequences are GTSNPN and SVGIG (reference sequence). Between the trimmed V and J ends, which lost 3 bases and 0 bases, there was a span of 18 bases.

At least ten counts were recorded for this clone. Other DNA variants within this sample encode the same CDR3. This sequence joins TRBV7-2 and TRBJ2-1, with TRBD2 identical over 8 bases. The CDR3 runs to 14 residues. The germline V gene encodes CDR1 SGHTA and CDR2 FQGNSA. J lost 6 bases, V lost 0 bases, and 1 base had no gene match. The CDR3 sequence: CASSLAAGANEQFF. The CDR3 region has the DNA TGTGCCAGCAGCTTAGCAGCGGGAGCCAATGAGCAGTTCTTC.

The genes are TRBV9 and TRBJ1-2; tentative D call: TRBD1 (5 bases). CDR3 length: 14 amino acids. Trimming left V 0 bases short and J 8 bases short, with 14 bases between. Germline assignment: CDR1 SGDLS and CDR2 YYNGEE. CDR3 amino acids: CASSVGGGVNGYTF. CDR3 in DNA: TGTGCCAGCAGCGTAGGCGGAGGGGTGAACGGCTACACCTTC.

This chain links TRBV4-2 with TRBJ2-3, with 9 bases aligning to TRBD2. Germline V gives CDR1 LGHNA, CDR2 YNFKEQ. Trimming cost V 0 bases and J 5 bases; bases outside gene matches: 9. The CDR3 spans 17 residues. The CDR3 DNA is TGTGCCAGCAGCCAAGAGGTAGCGGGAGATAGGGGAGATACGCAGTATTTT. Residues: CASSQEVAGDRGDTQYF.

With regard to this clone: Other DNA sequences in the sample encode the same CDR3. The chain recombines TRBV5-6 with TRBJ2-6; D call uncertain. The CDR3 length is 15 residues. Germline CDR1 reads SGHDT; CDR2 reads YYEEEE. V lost 0 bases to trimming and J lost 0 bases, with 4 bases between them. The chain's CDR3 is CASSLGDSGANVLTF. In DNA form, the CDR3 reads TGTGCCAGCAGCTTGGGAGACTCTGGGGCCAACGTCCTGACTTTC.

Only a few counts were recorded for this clone. This chain connects TRBV30 to TRBJ1-2; no reliable D call. Germline-derived CDR1 and CDR2 are GTSNPN and SVGIG (reference sequence). The V and J ends lost 6 bases and 4 bases respectively, with 6 bases between them. The CDR3 runs 10 residues. CDR3 residues: CACGSYGYTF. Here the CDR3 DNA reads TGTGCCTGTGGAAGCTATGGCTACACCTTC.

This clone was recorded a few times. The chain links TRBV7-9 to TRBJ2-5, with unresolved D. V was clipped by 5 bases and J by 4 bases, with 8 bases between them. This CDR3 spans 12 amino acids. Germline CDR1 and CDR2: SEHNR and FQNEAQ (reference sequence). CDR3 region: CASSTSGETQYF. CDR3 coding DNA: TGTGCCAGCAGCACCTCAGGAGAGACCCAGTACTTC.

The V call is TRBV9, the J call TRBJ2-5, with a tentative D call TRBD1 (6 bases). CDR3 length: 15 amino acids. V was shortened by 4 bases and J by 3 bases, with 16 bases between the two germline ends. Germline loops: CDR1 SGDLS, CDR2 YYNGEE. CDR3 protein: CASSPQTGLKETQYF. The CDR3 nucleotides are TGTGCCAGCAGCCCACAGACAGGACTTAAAGAGACCCAGTACTTC.

In DNA, the CDR3 is TGTGCCAGCGCTACAGGGTGGGATACGCAGTATTTT. Translating gives CASATGWDTQYF. V is TRBV6-1 and J is TRBJ2-3; possibly TRBD1 for D (6 bases). Per germline, CDR1 MNHNS and CDR2 SASEGT. This CDR3 spans 12 amino acids. The germline V and J ends were trimmed by 8 bases and 6 bases, with 12 bases remaining between them.

This rearrangement joins TRBV27 to TRBJ2-6; D may be TRBD1 (6 bases). This CDR3 comprises 15 residues. Germline V gives CDR1 MNHEY, CDR2 SMNVEV (reference sequence). With 5 bases removed from V and 2 bases from J, the gap between germline ends came to 10 bases. The chain's CDR3 is CASSPRTAGANVLTF. CDR3 nucleotide sequence: TGTGCCAGCAGTCCCAGGACAGCTGGGGCCAACGTCCTGACTTTC.

This chain connects TRBV29-1 to TRBJ2-6; no firm D call. The germline CDR1 and CDR2 sequences are SQVTM and ANQGSEA. The CDR3 is made up of 15 amino acids. Trimming took off 7 bases at V and 3 bases at J, with 16 bases between the two ends. The CDR3 protein is CSAKISGFGANVLTF. CDR3 sequence (DNA): TGCAGCGCTAAAATATCAGGCTTTGGGGCCAACGTCCTGACTTTC.

The chain employs TRBV29-1 and TRBJ2-7; TRBD2 might be the D (5 bases). This CDR3 has 11 amino acids. V gave up 3 bases and J gave up 6 bases, with 9 bases separating them. The germline gives CDR1 SQVTM, CDR2 ANQGSEA. The CDR3 DNA sequence: TGCAGCGTTGATACGGGAATCGAGCAGTACTTC. Residues: CSVDTGIEQYF.

The chain joins TRBV19 to TRBJ1-2; D gene uncertain. The V gene lost 6 bases and the J gene lost 8 bases, with 16 bases spanning the gap. Germline V CDR1 and CDR2: LNHDA, SQIVND (reference sequence). This CDR3 has 13 residues. This chain's CDR3 is CASRSPGVGGYTF. CDR3 nucleotide sequence: TGTGCCAGTAGATCCCCCGGGGTAGGGGGCTACACCTTC.

This clone was counted a few times. V usage is TRBV29-1 and J usage is TRBJ1-1, with D perhaps matching TRBD1 (6 bases). This CDR3 comprises 13 residues. The V and J ends lost 6 bases and 4 bases respectively, with 15 bases between them. Germline lookup yields CDR1 SQVTM and CDR2 ANQGSEA. The CDR3: CSVGGGPGTEAFF. The CDR3 nucleotides are TGCAGCGTCGGCGGGGGCCCGGGCACTGAAGCTTTCTTT.

The rearrangement links TRBV2 to TRBJ2-7, with TRBD2 matching 11 bases. The CDR3 sequence is 14 residues long. Germline V gene sequence: CDR1 SNHLY, CDR2 FYNNEI. With 11 bases clipped from V and 1 base from J, the junction kept 7 bases outside the gene matches. Here the CDR3 reads CASWGTSGSYEQYF. In nucleotides, the CDR3 is TGTGCCTCATGGGGGACTAGCGGATCCTACGAGCAGTACTTC.